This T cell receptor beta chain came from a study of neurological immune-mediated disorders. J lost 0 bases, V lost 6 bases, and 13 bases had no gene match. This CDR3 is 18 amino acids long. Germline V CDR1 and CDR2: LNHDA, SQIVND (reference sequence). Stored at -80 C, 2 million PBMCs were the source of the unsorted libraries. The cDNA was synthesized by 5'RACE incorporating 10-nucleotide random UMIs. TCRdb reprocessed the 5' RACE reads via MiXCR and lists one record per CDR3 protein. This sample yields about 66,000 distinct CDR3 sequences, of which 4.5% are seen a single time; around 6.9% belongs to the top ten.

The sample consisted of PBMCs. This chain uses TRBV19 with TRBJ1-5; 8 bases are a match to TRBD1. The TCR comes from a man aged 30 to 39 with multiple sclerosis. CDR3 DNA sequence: TGTGCCAGTAGGCATCGGCAGGGGGCGCTTCCTAGCAATCAGCCCCAGCATTTT. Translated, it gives CASRHRQGALPSNQPQHF. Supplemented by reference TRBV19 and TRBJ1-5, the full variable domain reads DGGITQSPKYLFRKEGQNVTLSCEQNLNHDAMYWYRQDPGQGLRLIYYSQIVNDFQKGDIAEGYSVSREKKESFPLTVTSAQKNPTAFYLCASRHRQGALPSNQPQHFGDGTRLSIL.